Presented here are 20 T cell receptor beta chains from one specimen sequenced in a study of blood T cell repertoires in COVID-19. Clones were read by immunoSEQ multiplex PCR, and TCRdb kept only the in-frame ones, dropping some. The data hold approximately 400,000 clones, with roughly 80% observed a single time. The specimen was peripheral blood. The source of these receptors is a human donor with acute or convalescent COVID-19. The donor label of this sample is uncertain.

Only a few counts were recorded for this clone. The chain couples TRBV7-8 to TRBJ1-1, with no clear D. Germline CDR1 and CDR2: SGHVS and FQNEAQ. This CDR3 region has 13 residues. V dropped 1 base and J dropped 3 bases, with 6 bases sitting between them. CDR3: CASSLVAYTEAFF. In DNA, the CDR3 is TGTGCCAGCAGCTTAGTGGCCTACACTGAAGCTTTCTTT.

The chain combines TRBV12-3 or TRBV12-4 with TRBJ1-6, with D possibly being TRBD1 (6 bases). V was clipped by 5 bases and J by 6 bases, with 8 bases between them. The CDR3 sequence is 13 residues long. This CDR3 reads CASSRTANSPLHF. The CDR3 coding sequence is TGTGCCAGCAGTAGGACAGCTAATTCACCCCTCCACTTT.

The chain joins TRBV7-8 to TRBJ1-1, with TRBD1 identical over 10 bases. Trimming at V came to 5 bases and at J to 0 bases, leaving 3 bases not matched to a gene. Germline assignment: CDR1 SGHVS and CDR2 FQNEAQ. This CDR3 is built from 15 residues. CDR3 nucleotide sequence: TGTGCCAGCAGCCGGACAGGGGGGTTGAACACTGAAGCTTTCTTT. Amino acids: CASSRTGGLNTEAFF.

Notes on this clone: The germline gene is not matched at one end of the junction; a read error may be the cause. The CDR3 is CASGLEGLGFTQYF. The CDR3 DNA sequence: TGTGCCAGCGGCTTAGAGGGGCTGGGGTTTACGCAGTATTTT. J is TRBJ2-3 and V is TRBV7-8, with D perhaps assigned TRBD1 or TRBD2 (5 bases each). In germline, CDR1 is SGHVS, CDR2 FQNEAQ. This CDR3 spans 14 amino acids. The full variable domain, with the rest looked up from reference TRBV7-8 and TRBJ2-3, is GAGVSQSPRYKVAKRGQDVALRCDPISGHVSLFWYQQALGQGPEFLTYFQNEAQLDKSGLPSDRFFAERPEGSVSTLKIQRTQQEDSAVYLCASGLEGLGFTQYFGPGTRLTVL.

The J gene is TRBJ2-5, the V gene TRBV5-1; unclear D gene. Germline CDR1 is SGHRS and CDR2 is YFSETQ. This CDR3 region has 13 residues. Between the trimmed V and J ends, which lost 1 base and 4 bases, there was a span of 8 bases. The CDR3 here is CASSLSGRETQYF. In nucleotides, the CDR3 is TGCGCCAGCAGCTTGTCAGGTCGAGAGACCCAGTACTTC. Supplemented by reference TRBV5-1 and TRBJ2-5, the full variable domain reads KAGVTQTPRYLIKTRGQQVTLSCSPISGHRSVSWYQQTPGQGLQFLFEYFSETQRNKGNFPGRFSGRQFSNSRSEMNVSTLELGDSALYLCASSLSGRETQYFGPGTRLLVL.

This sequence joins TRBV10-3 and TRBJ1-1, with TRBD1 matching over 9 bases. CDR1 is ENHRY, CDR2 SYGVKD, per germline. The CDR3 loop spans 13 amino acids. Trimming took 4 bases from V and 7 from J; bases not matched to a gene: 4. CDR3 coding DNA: TGTGCCATCAGTGGAGGGGGACAGGGTGAAGCTTTCTTT. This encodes CAISGGGQGEAFF.

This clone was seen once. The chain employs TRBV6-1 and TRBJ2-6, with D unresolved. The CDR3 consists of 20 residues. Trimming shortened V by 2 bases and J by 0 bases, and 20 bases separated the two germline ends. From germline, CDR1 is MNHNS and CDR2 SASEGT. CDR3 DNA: TGTGCCAGCAGTGAACTCTTCCGTCCCGGTTCACCCTCTGGGGCCAACGTCCTGACTTTC. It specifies CASSELFRPGSPSGANVLTF.

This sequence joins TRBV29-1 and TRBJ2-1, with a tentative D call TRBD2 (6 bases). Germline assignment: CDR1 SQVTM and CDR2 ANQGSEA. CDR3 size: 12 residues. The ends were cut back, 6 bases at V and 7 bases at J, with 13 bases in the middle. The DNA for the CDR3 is TGCAGCGTAGTGGGACTCCAAAATGAGCAGTTCTTC. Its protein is CSVVGLQNEQFF.

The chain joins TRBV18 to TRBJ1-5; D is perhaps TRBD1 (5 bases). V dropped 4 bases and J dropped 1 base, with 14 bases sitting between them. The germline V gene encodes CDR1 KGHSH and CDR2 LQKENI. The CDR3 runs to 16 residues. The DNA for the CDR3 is TGTGCCAGCTCACTCCGGCAGGGAGGGAGCAATCAGCCCCAGCATTTT. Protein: CASSLRQGGSNQPQHF. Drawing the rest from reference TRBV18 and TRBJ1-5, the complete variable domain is NAGVMQNPRHLVRRRGQEARLRCSPMKGHSHVYWYRQLPEEGLKFMVYLQKENIIDESGMPKERFSAEFPKEGPSILRIQQVVRGDSAAYFCASSLRQGGSNQPQHFGDGTRLSIL.

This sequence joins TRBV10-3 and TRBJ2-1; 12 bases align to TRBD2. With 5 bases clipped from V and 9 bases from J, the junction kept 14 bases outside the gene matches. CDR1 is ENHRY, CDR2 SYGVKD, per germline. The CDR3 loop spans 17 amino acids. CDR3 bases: TGTGCCATCAGTCTCGCCTTGACTAGCGGGAGAACTAGTGAGCAGTTCTTC. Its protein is CAISLALTSGRTSEQFF.

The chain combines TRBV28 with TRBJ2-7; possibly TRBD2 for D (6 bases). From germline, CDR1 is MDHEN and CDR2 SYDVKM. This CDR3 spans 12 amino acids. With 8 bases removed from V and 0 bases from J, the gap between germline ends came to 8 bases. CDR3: CASGGISYEQYF. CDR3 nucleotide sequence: TGTGCCAGCGGGGGGATCTCCTACGAGCAGTACTTC.

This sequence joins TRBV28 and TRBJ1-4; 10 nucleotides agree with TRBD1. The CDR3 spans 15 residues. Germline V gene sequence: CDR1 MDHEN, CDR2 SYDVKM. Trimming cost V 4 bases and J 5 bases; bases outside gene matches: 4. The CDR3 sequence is CASSSGTGVNEKLFF. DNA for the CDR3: TGTGCCAGCAGTTCCGGGACAGGGGTGAATGAAAAACTGTTTTTT.

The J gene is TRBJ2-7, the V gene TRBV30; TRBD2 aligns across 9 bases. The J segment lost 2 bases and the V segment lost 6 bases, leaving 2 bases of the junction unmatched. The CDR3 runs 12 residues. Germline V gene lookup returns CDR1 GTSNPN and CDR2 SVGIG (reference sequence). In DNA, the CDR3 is TGTGCCTGTAGCGGGAGAACCTACGAGCAGTACTTC. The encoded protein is CACSGRTYEQYF.

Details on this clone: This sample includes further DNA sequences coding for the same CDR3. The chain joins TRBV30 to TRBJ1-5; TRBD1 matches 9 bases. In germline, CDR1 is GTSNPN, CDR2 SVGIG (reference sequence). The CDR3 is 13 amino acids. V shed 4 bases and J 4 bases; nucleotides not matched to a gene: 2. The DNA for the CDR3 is TGTGCCTGGAAGGGACAGGGTAATCAGCCCCAGCATTTT. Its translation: CAWKGQGNQPQHF.

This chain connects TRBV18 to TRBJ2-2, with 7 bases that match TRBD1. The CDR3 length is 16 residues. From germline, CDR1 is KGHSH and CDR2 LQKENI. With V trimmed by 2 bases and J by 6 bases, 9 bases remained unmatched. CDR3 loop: CASSPETGKLSGELFF. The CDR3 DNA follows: TGTGCCAGCTCACCAGAGACAGGGAAGTTATCCGGGGAGCTGTTTTTT.

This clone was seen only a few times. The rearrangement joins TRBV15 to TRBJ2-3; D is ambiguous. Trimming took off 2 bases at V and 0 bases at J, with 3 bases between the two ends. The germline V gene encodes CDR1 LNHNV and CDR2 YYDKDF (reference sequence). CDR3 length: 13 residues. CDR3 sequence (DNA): TGTGCCACCAGCAGACTTAGCACAGATACGCAGTATTTT. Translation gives CATSRLSTDTQYF.

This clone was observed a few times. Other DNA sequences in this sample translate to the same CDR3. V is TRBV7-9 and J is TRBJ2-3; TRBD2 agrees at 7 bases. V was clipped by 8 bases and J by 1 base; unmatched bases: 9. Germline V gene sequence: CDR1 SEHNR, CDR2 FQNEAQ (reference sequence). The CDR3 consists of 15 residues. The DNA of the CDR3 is TGTGCCAGCTCCCTTGGCAGCGGGGGCACAGATACGCAGTATTTT. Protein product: CASSLGSGGTDTQYF.

CDR3 DNA: TGCGCCAGCAGCTTGGCCCTGACAGAGTCTGGAAACACCATATATTTT. It yields the protein CASSLALTESGNTIYF. The genes are TRBV5-1 and TRBJ1-3, with a possible D match to TRBD1 (5 bases). V lost 0 bases, J lost 1 base, and 11 bases lay in between. CDR3 length: 16 amino acids. Germline CDR1 is SGHRS and CDR2 is YFSETQ. Full variable domain (outside the CDR3, taken from reference TRBV5-1 and TRBJ1-3): KAGVTQTPRYLIKTRGQQVTLSCSPISGHRSVSWYQQTPGQGLQFLFEYFSETQRNKGNFPGRFSGRQFSNSRSEMNVSTLELGDSALYLCASSLALTESGNTIYFGEGSWLTVV.

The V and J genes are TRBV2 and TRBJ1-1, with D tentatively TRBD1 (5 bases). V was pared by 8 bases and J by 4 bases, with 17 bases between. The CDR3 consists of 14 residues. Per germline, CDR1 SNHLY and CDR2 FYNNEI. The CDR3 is CASPQGALSTEAFF. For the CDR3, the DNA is TGTGCCAGCCCCCAAGGGGCCTTGAGCACTGAAGCTTTCTTT.

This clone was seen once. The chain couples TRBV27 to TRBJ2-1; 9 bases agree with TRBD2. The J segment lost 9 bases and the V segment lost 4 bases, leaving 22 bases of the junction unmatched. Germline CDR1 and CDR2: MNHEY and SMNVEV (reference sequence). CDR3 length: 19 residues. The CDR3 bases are TGTGCCAGCAGTTGGGGACCTCTTTTCGGCGGGGGGGCTAAACCTGAGCAGTTCTTC. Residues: CASSWGPLFGGGAKPEQFF.